The sequence of this T cell receptor (beta chain) was determined in a study of T cells in narcolepsy. Whole-study context: Donors had narcolepsy type 1 or type 2, or were healthy controls. Study-level findings and limits: Healthy controls reportedly lacked the autoreactive clonotypes serially found in patients' blood. Same-patient CSF and blood CD4+ T cell clonotypes included HCRT-specific and TRIB2-specific autoreactive ones.

V shed 6 bases, J shed 4 bases, and the junction held 8 bases outside the gene matches. This CDR3 has 15 residues. CDR1 and CDR2 from the germline V gene are SGHNT and YYREEE (reference sequence). In regard to this clone: The antigen is not known.

Assay: immunoSEQ multiplex PCR; the TCRdb copy retains only in-frame clones and omits some. The table has tens of thousands of clones, 50% to 65% seen once. The sequencing sample was made of memory (CD45RA-) CD4+ T cells from blood. J is TRBJ2-3 and V is TRBV5-4; 10 bases are a match to TRBD2. The origin of this receptor is a human donor in good health. The CDR3 sequence is CASTKGLALADTQYF. As DNA, the CDR3 is TGTGCCAGCACCAAGGGACTAGCGCTGGCAGATACGCAGTATTTT.